This T cell receptor beta chain emerged from a study of blood T cell repertoires in COVID-19. TCRdb's copy holds only in-frame clones and misses some; the assay was immunoSEQ multiplex PCR. The data hold about 180,000 clones, with about 82% observed a single time. Germline V gene lookup returns CDR1 SQVTM and CDR2 ANQGSEA. The ends were cut back, 6 bases at V and 2 bases at J, with 4 bases in the middle. The CDR3 runs to 10 residues. The TCR comes from a woman aged 25 to 39 who had recovered from COVID-19. The chain is built from TRBV29-1 and TRBJ1-1; no reliable D call. Sequencing was done on a sample of PBMCs or T cells enriched from blood (not recorded which). The CDR3 DNA reads as TGCAGCGTCCTTAACACTGAAGCTTTCTTT. This codes for CSVLNTEAFF.